A single sample gave rise to the 23 T cell receptor beta chains below, sequenced in a study of CD8 T cells in Susac syndrome (dated by TCRdb to about 2019). The receptor library was made with the immunoSEQ multiplex PCR assay. RNA was extracted using the RNeasy kit, and roughly 0.45 to 1 microgram was reverse transcribed with random hexamers. TCRdb took the public reads, trimmed them with fastp at Q25, ran MiXCR for clone calling and kept in-frame beta chains. CDR3 protein duplicates are merged, each entry listing the most common genes and DNA. Within this sample are nearly 70,000 distinct CDR3 sequences, with just under 95% of them counted one time only. Over 0.2% of the sample belongs to the ten largest clones. Specimen: CD8+ T cells from PBMCs. The receptors originated from a human donor in good health.

The chain uses TRBV5-1 and TRBJ1-1, with 8 bases matching TRBD1. CDR1 and CDR2 from the germline V gene are SGHRS and YFSETQ. V was pared by 3 bases and J by 8 bases, with 3 bases of the junction left unmatched. The CDR3 runs 12 residues. This CDR3 is CASSSRDREAFF. The DNA of the CDR3 is TGCGCCAGCAGCTCCCGGGACAGGGAAGCTTTCTTT.

The V gene is TRBV2, the J gene TRBJ2-3; no reliable D call. The V and J ends lost 8 bases and 7 bases respectively, with 16 bases between them. Germline V gene data show CDR1 as SNHLY and CDR2 as FYNNEI. The CDR3 length is 13 residues. CDR3 residues: CASSDGARNTQYF. In DNA form, the CDR3 reads TGTGCCAGCTCCGACGGAGCGAGGAATACGCAGTATTTT.

The V call is TRBV5-1, the J call TRBJ2-1; no firm D call. V lost 4 bases to trimming and J lost 1 base, with 9 bases between them. The germline V gene encodes CDR1 SGHRS and CDR2 YFSETQ. CDR3 length: 14 amino acids. In DNA form, the CDR3 reads TGCGCCAGCAGCACCGCGGAGTCCTACAATGAGCAGTTCTTC. This encodes CASSTAESYNEQFF.

The chain joins TRBV5-6 to TRBJ2-7; 9 positions agree with TRBD2. Germline V gives CDR1 SGHDT, CDR2 YYEEEE. V lost 0 bases and J lost 4; bases outside the gene matches: 5. The CDR3 sequence is 15 residues long. This CDR3 is CASSLGPSGAYEQYF. DNA for the CDR3: TGTGCCAGCAGCTTGGGGCCTAGCGGGGCTTACGAGCAGTACTTC.

This chain links TRBV30 with TRBJ2-2, with D possibly matching TRBD2 (5 bases). The CDR3 totals 13 residues. Germline V gene sequence: CDR1 GTSNPN, CDR2 SVGIG (reference sequence). Trimming removed 6 bases from V and 2 bases from J, with 10 bases in between. Here the CDR3 reads CACKRINTGELFF. The CDR3 region has the DNA TGTGCCTGTAAGCGGATTAACACCGGGGAGCTGTTTTTT.

J is TRBJ1-2 and V is TRBV14; D remains unclear. The CDR3 length is 14 residues. V shed 0 bases and J shed 5 bases, with 10 bases lying between them. CDR1 is SGHDN and CDR2 is FVKESK in the germline V gene. CDR3 amino acids: CASSQDRSHYGYTF. Here the CDR3 DNA reads TGTGCCAGCAGCCAAGACAGGTCCCATTATGGCTACACCTTC.

The chain is built from TRBV18 and TRBJ1-4; D perhaps matches TRBD1 (6 bases). The germline V gene encodes CDR1 KGHSH and CDR2 LQKENI. V was clipped by 0 bases and J by 5 bases, with 19 bases between them. The CDR3 length is 18 residues. The CDR3 DNA sequence: TGTGCCAGCTCACCACCCGGACCTACCCAGGGGCACAATGAAAAACTGTTTTTT. Translating it yields CASSPPGPTQGHNEKLFF.

V usage is TRBV6-5 and J usage is TRBJ2-3; tentatively, D is TRBD2 (5 bases). Germline V gives CDR1 MNHEY, CDR2 SVGAGI. Trimming shortened V by 8 bases and J by 6 bases, and 9 bases separated the two germline ends. CDR3 length: 11 residues. In nucleotides, the CDR3 is TGTGCCAGCGACGGCGGGGATACGCAGTATTTT. Translation gives CASDGGDTQYF.

The V and J genes are TRBV28 and TRBJ2-7; 10 nucleotides match TRBD1. The V segment lost 7 bases and the J segment 7 bases; nucleotides outside the gene matches: 4. The CDR3 is 12 residues long. Germline CDR1 MDHEN, CDR2 SYDVKM. The CDR3 DNA reads TGTGCCAGCACCATGGGACAGGGGGAGCAGTACTTC. Translation: CASTMGQGEQYF.

V gene TRBV14 combines with J gene TRBJ2-1, with 10 positions matching TRBD2. CDR3 length equals 18 residues. Trimming cost V 0 bases and J 0 bases; bases outside gene matches: 5. Germline V gene data show CDR1 as SGHDN and CDR2 as FVKESK. The CDR3: CASSQDGLAESSYNEQFF. CDR3 coding DNA: TGTGCCAGCAGCCAAGATGGACTAGCGGAAAGCTCCTACAATGAGCAGTTCTTC.

This clonotype was detected once. The chain recombines TRBV4-1 with TRBJ2-7; TRBD2 agrees at 7 bases. V shed 1 base, J shed 4 bases, and the junction held 4 bases outside the gene matches. Germline CDR1 reads MGHRA; CDR2 reads YSYEKL. This CDR3 spans 14 amino acids. For the CDR3, the DNA is TGCGCCAGCAGCCAAGTGACTAGCAGGTACGAGCAGTACTTC. This gives the protein CASSQVTSRYEQYF.

The CDR3 DNA is TGCGCCAGCAGCTGGCTGGGCTCGGGCGGGGGCACTGAAGCTTTCTTT. Protein: CASSWLGSGGGTEAFF. The chain employs TRBV5-1 and TRBJ1-1, with D possibly matching TRBD1 (5 bases). Germline V gives CDR1 SGHRS, CDR2 YFSETQ. There are 16 residues in the CDR3. With 3 bases removed from V and 4 bases from J, the gap between germline ends came to 19 bases.

The chain couples TRBV6-5 to TRBJ2-1; D is uncertain. This CDR3 has 12 residues. In germline, CDR1 is MNHEY, CDR2 SVGAGI. V lost 3 bases, J lost 6 bases, and 6 bases lay in between. The CDR3 loop reads CASSYDSNEQFF. CDR3 nucleotides: TGTGCCAGCAGTTATGATAGCAATGAGCAGTTCTTC.

The genes are TRBV28 and TRBJ1-1; D uncertain. Germline V gives CDR1 MDHEN, CDR2 SYDVKM. V lost 4 bases to trimming and J lost 7 bases, with 16 bases between them. This CDR3 contains 14 residues. Here the CDR3 reads CASSSGRRHIEAFF. Here the CDR3 DNA reads TGTGCCAGCAGTTCGGGCAGGAGGCATATTGAAGCTTTCTTT.

This clonotype was seen once. The chain couples TRBV4-1 to TRBJ2-7, with unresolved D. Germline V CDR1 and CDR2: MGHRA, YSYEKL. Trimming pared 4 bases from V and 1 base from J, leaving 11 bases between. The CDR3 runs to 14 residues. Written as DNA, the CDR3 is TGCGCCAGCAGCCCCGGACCTTTGTCCTACGAGCAGTACTTC. Protein sequence: CASSPGPLSYEQYF.

This chain joins TRBV7-9 and TRBJ2-2; 10 nucleotides align to TRBD2. V lost 5 bases, J lost 9 bases, and 15 bases stayed unmatched. The CDR3 extends over 17 amino acids. Germline V lookup: CDR1 SEHNR, CDR2 FQNEAQ (reference sequence). The CDR3 is CASSPGLAGVKGRELFF. The CDR3, as DNA: TGTGCCAGCAGCCCCGGGCTAGCGGGGGTTAAGGGCCGGGAGCTGTTTTTT.

This clonotype was seen a few times. The J gene is TRBJ2-5, the V gene TRBV13; a possible D gene is TRBD1 (5 bases). Germline V lookup: CDR1 PRHDT, CDR2 FYEKMQ (reference sequence). The CDR3 runs to 13 residues. Trimming stripped 2 bases from V and 5 bases from J, with 9 bases between. CDR3 DNA: TGTGCCAGCAGCTTAACAGCAGGGGAGACCCAGTACTTC. Its protein is CASSLTAGETQYF.

This sequence joins TRBV4-3 and TRBJ1-1; 7 bases agree with TRBD1. The junction had 6 bases not matched to a gene; V was cut back by 0 bases and J by 2 bases. The germline gives CDR1 LGHNA, CDR2 YSLEER. The CDR3 has 16 residues. The CDR3 DNA follows: TGCGCCAGCAGCCAAGATCGCAGGGGGGACAACACTGAAGCTTTCTTT. Protein product: CASSQDRRGDNTEAFF.

The chain recombines TRBV29-1 with TRBJ2-2, with D possibly TRBD2 on 7 matching bases. The CDR3 contains 16 residues. Germline V gene lookup returns CDR1 SQVTM and CDR2 ANQGSEA. The V end lost 3 bases, the J end lost 0 bases, and 14 bases lay between the germline ends. The CDR3 reads CSVEGGADTNTGELFF. As DNA, the CDR3 is TGCAGCGTTGAGGGGGGGGCAGATACGAACACCGGGGAGCTGTTTTTT.

The chain combines TRBV9 with TRBJ1-4, with TRBD1 identical over 8 bases. The CDR3 has 14 amino acids. Germline CDR1 is SGDLS and CDR2 is YYNGEE. Unmatched junction bases numbered 4, after V lost 3 bases and J lost 6 bases. CDR3 loop: CASSAGGFDEKLFF. Written as DNA, the CDR3 is TGTGCCAGCAGCGCAGGGGGCTTTGATGAAAAACTGTTTTTT. Complete variable domain (other parts from reference TRBV9 and TRBJ1-4): DSGVTQTPKHLITATGQRVTLRCSPRSGDLSVYWYQQSLDQGLQFLIQYYNGEERAKGNILERFSAQQFPDLHSELNLSSLELGDSALYFCASSAGGFDEKLFFGSGTQLSVL.

The chain joins TRBV23-1 to TRBJ2-7; D ambiguous. TRBV23-1 has ORF status, its function being uncertain. V lost 1 base and J lost 2, with 12 bases in between. The CDR3 contains 15 residues. The CDR3 here is CASSQWYCPTYEQYV. The CDR3 DNA reads TGCGCCAGCAGTCAATGGTACTGCCCTACCTACGAGCAGTACGTC.

The chain employs TRBV7-9 and TRBJ1-1; D gene uncertain. The CDR3 totals 13 residues. Trimming left V 4 bases short and J 0 bases short, with 6 bases between. The V gene's germline CDR1 is SEHNR and CDR2 FQNEAQ (reference sequence). DNA of the CDR3: TGTGCCAGCAGCTCATGGATGAACACTGAAGCTTTCTTT. Its protein is CASSSWMNTEAFF.

V is TRBV12-3 or TRBV12-4 and J is TRBJ1-1, with D maybe TRBD1 (6 bases). This CDR3 is built from 15 residues. V shed 0 bases and J shed 0 bases, with 8 bases lying between them. This chain's CDR3 is CASSLAQGLNTEAFF. In DNA, the CDR3 is TGTGCCAGCAGTTTAGCGCAGGGGTTGAACACTGAAGCTTTCTTT.